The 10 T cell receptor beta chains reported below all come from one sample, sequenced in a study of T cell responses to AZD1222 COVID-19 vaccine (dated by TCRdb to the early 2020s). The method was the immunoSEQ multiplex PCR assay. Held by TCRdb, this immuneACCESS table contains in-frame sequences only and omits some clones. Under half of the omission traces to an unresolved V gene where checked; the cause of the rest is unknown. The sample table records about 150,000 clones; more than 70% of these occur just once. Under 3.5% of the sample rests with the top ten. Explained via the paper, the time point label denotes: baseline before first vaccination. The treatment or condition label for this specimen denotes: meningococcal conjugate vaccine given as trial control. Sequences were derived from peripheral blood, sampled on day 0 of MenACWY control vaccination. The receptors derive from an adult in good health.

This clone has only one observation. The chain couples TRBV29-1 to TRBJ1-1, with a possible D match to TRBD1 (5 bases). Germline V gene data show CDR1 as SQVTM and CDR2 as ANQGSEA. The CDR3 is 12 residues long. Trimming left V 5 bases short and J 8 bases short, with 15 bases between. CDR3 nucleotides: TGCAGCGTTTACCGGGACGGGAGAGAAGCTTTCTTT. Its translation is CSVYRDGREAFF.

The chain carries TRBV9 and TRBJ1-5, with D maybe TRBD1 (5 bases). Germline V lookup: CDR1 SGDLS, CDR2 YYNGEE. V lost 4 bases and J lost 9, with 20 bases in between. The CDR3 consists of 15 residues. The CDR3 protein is CASSPGTGTQGPQHF. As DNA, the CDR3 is TGTGCCAGCAGCCCCGGGACGGGGACGCAAGGGCCCCAGCATTTT.

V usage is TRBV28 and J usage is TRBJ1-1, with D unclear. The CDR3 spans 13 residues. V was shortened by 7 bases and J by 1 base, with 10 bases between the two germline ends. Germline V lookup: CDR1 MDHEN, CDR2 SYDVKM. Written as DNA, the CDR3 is TGTGCCAGCAACCTGCCGGAGAACACTGAAGCTTTCTTT. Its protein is CASNLPENTEAFF.

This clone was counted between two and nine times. The CDR3 loop reads CASSSRFHTGELFF. The CDR3 DNA reads as TGTGCCAGCAGCTCCAGGTTTCACACCGGGGAGCTGTTTTTT. The rearrangement joins TRBV7-3 to TRBJ2-2; D remains unclear. CDR1 SGHTA and CDR2 FQGTGA come from the germline V gene. This CDR3 has 14 residues. The V end lost 4 bases, the J end lost 3 bases, and 9 bases lay between the germline ends.

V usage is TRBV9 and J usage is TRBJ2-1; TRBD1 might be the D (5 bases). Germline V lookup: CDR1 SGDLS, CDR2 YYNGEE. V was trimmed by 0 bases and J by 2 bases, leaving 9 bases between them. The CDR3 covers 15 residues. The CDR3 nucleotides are TGTGCCAGCAGCGTAGGACAGACCACCTACAATGAGCAGTTCTTC. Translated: CASSVGQTTYNEQFF.

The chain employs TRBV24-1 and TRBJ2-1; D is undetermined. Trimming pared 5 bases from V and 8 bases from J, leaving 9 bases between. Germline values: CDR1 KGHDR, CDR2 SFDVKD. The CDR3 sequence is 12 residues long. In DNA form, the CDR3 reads TGTGCCACCAGTGGGTCGAGGTATGAGCAGTTCTTC. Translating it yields CATSGSRYEQFF.

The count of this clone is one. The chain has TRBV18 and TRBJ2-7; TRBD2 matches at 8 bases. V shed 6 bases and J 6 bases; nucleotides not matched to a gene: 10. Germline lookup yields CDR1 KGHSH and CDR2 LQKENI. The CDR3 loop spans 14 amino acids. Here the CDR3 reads CASSPRGLDSEQYF. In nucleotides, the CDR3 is TGTGCCAGCTCCCCGAGGGGACTAGATTCCGAGCAGTACTTC.

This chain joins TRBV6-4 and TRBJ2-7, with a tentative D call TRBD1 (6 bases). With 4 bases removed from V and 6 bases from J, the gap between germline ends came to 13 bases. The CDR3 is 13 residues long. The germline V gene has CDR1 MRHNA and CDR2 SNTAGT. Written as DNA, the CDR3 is TGTGCCAGCAGTGGCTCATCGACAGGCGAGCAGTACTTC. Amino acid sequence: CASSGSSTGEQYF.

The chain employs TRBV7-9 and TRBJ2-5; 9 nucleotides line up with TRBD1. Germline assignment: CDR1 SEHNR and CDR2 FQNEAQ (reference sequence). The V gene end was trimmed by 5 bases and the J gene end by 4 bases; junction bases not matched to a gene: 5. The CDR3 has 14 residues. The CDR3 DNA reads TGTGCCAGCAGCCCGGGACAGGGTTTAGAGACCCAGTACTTC. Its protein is CASSPGQGLETQYF.

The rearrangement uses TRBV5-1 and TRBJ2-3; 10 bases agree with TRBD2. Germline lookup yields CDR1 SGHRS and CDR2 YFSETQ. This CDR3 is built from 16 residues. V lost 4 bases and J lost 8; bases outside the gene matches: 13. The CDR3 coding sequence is TGCGCCAGCAGCCGGGGGGTAGCGGGAGGATTGGGTACGCAGTATTTT. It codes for CASSRGVAGGLGTQYF. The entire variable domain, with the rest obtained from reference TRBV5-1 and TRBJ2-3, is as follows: KAGVTQTPRYLIKTRGQQVTLSCSPISGHRSVSWYQQTPGQGLQFLFEYFSETQRNKGNFPGRFSGRQFSNSRSEMNVSTLELGDSALYLCASSRGVAGGLGTQYFGPGTRLTVL.